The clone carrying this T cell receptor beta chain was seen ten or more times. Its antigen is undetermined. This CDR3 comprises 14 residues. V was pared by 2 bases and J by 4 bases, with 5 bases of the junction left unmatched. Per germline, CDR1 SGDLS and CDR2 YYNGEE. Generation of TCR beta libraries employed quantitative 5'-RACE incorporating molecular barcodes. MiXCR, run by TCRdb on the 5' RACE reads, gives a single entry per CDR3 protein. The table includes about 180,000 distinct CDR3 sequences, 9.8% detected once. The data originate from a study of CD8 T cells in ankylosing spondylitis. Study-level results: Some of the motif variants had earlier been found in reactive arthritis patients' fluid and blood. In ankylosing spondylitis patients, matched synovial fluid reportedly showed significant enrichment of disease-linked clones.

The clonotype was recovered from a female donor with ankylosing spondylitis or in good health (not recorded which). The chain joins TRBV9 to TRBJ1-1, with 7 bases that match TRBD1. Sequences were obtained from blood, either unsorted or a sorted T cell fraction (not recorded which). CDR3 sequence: CASSVYRGGTEAFF. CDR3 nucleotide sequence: TGTGCCAGCAGCGTCTACAGGGGCGGCACTGAAGCTTTCTTT.